This T cell receptor (beta chain) was recovered during a study of a mutant IDH1 vaccine in newly diagnosed glioma. Study as a whole: Previous treatment comprised radiotherapy, temozolomide, or both, mostly both.

As to time point: baseline, week 1 (first vaccination visit). As to treatment: pre-vaccination baseline after standard-of-care therapy. Every donor had a new WHO grade 3 or 4 astrocytoma that was IDH1-mutant, with loss of nuclear ATRX. V lost 1 base, J lost 3 bases, and 2 bases stayed unmatched. CDR3 length: 15 amino acids. CDR1 and CDR2 (germline): SGHRS, YFSETQ. This table comes from immunoSEQ multiplex PCR, and its TCRdb copy is limited to in-frame clones, with some not included. The sample has some 100,000 clones, approximately 83% seen once; the top ten hold 7.4%. This clonotype was sampled from a woman aged 50 to 60 with glioma. The chain employs TRBV5-1 and TRBJ2-1; TRBD2 aligns across 9 bases. The sequenced sample was PBMCs, obtained from a glioma patient treated with radiotherapy, temozolomide or both. For the CDR3, the DNA is TGCGCCAGCAGCTTGCGACTAGCGGACTACAATGAGCAGTTCTTC. Its translation is CASSLRLADYNEQFF. The full variable domain, completed using reference TRBV5-1 and TRBJ2-1, is KAGVTQTPRYLIKTRGQQVTLSCSPISGHRSVSWYQQTPGQGLQFLFEYFSETQRNKGNFPGRFSGRQFSNSRSEMNVSTLELGDSALYLCASSLRLADYNEQFFGPGTRLTVL.